Listed here are 21 T cell receptor beta chains from one sample, sequenced in a study of T cell responses to AZD1222 COVID-19 vaccine. Profiled with immunoSEQ multiplex PCR; TCRdb holds only in-frame clones, not every one. The sample consists of fewer than 200,000 clones, about 90% of them appearing once. The source was peripheral blood, collected on day 0 of AZD1222 vaccination. The receptors were sampled from an adult in good health.

V is TRBV19 and J is TRBJ2-7; D is undetermined. The germline V and J ends were trimmed by 2 bases and 5 bases, with 10 bases remaining between them. Per germline, CDR1 LNHDA and CDR2 SQIVND (reference sequence). This CDR3 region has 13 residues. CDR3 sequence: CASSIYENDEQYF. In nucleotides, the CDR3 is TGTGCCAGTAGTATATACGAGAACGACGAGCAGTACTTC.

In this sample, this clone turned up once. J is TRBJ1-6 and V is TRBV27, with D possibly TRBD1 on 5 matching bases. V was cut by 2 bases and J by 9 bases, with 5 bases left in between. This CDR3 has 12 residues. In germline, CDR1 is MNHEY, CDR2 SMNVEV (reference sequence). The CDR3 DNA is TGTGCCAGCAGTTTAAGGGGTTCACCCCTCCACTTT. Protein product: CASSLRGSPLHF.

The J gene is TRBJ1-6, the V gene TRBV11-2; D gene ambiguous. V was shortened by 1 base and J by 8 bases, with 6 bases between the two germline ends. Germline assignment: CDR1 SGHAT and CDR2 FQNNGV. CDR3 size: 13 residues. The CDR3: CASSLGLDSPLHF. CDR3 coding DNA: TGTGCCAGCAGCTTAGGCTTGGATTCACCCCTCCACTTT.

V usage is TRBV12-5 and J usage is TRBJ2-3; 7 bases line up with TRBD1. CDR3 length: 13 residues. The germline gives CDR1 LGHNT, CDR2 FRNRAP. V shed 1 base and J 9 bases; nucleotides not matched to a gene: 4. CDR3 sequence reads: CASGLEQGDTQYF. CDR3 coding DNA: TGTGCTAGTGGTTTGGAGCAGGGGGACACGCAGTATTTT.

Written as DNA, the CDR3 is TGTGCCAGTAGGGCAGGACTAGCGAGTTCCAATGAGCAGTTCTTC. Protein sequence: CASRAGLASSNEQFF. This chain uses TRBV19 with TRBJ2-1; 9 nucleotides agree with TRBD2. Germline V CDR1 and CDR2: LNHDA, SQIVND (reference sequence). V lost 6 bases to trimming and J lost 6 bases; unmatched junction nucleotides: 9. This CDR3 contains 15 residues.

The V and J genes are TRBV29-1 and TRBJ1-1, with D hard to call. Germline V CDR1 and CDR2: SQVTM, ANQGSEA. Trimming removed 4 bases at V and 0 bases at J, with 9 bases between. The CDR3 has 13 residues. The CDR3 DNA sequence: TGCAGCGTTGCTCAGAGACTGAACACTGAAGCTTTCTTT. It yields the protein CSVAQRLNTEAFF.

V gene TRBV14 combines with J gene TRBJ1-2; D possibly corresponds to TRBD1 (6 bases). Germline CDR1 SGHDN, CDR2 FVKESK. The CDR3 sequence is 15 residues long. V lost 5 bases and J lost 4, with 17 bases in between. CDR3 sequence reads: CASSSGVGMSYGYTF. The CDR3 DNA sequence: TGTGCCAGCAGCTCAGGGGTTGGAATGAGCTATGGCTACACCTTC.

This chain uses TRBV28 with TRBJ1-6; D is unresolved. Trimming removed 5 bases at V and 4 bases at J, with 6 bases between. This CDR3 has 13 amino acids. The germline V gene has CDR1 MDHEN and CDR2 SYDVKM. DNA of the CDR3: TGTGCCAGCAGTAATACGTATAATTCACCCCTCCACTTT. Translating gives CASSNTYNSPLHF.

This rearrangement joins TRBV9 to TRBJ2-1; 8 nucleotides match TRBD2. This CDR3 region has 15 residues. Trimming took 5 bases from V and 10 from J; bases not matched to a gene: 14. Per the germline V gene, CDR1 is SGDLS and CDR2 is YYNGEE. The CDR3 sequence: CASSPGLGASGEQFF. The CDR3 DNA reads TGTGCCAGCAGTCCGGGACTAGGGGCCTCCGGGGAGCAGTTCTTC.

The rearrangement links TRBV24-1 to TRBJ1-4, with no clear D. The germline V gene has CDR1 KGHDR and CDR2 SFDVKD. CDR3 length: 10 amino acids. Trimming removed 7 bases at V and 8 bases at J, with 4 bases between. The CDR3 nucleotides read TGTGCCACCAGAATCGAAAAACTGTTTTTT. It codes for CATRIEKLFF.

The gene calls are TRBV7-4 and TRBJ2-7; 10 bases map to TRBD1. The CDR3 totals 15 residues. CDR1 and CDR2 from the germline V gene are SGHVT and SQSDAQ. The V segment lost 3 bases and the J segment 2 bases; nucleotides outside the gene matches: 4. CDR3 in DNA: TGTGCCAGCAGCTTGGACAGGGGGGGACCCTACGAGCAGTACTTC. It yields the protein CASSLDRGGPYEQYF.

The chain recombines TRBV7-9 with TRBJ1-2; D uncertain. This CDR3 is 14 amino acids long. The germline V gene encodes CDR1 SEHNR and CDR2 FQNEAQ (reference sequence). Trimming took 1 base from V and 4 from J, leaving 10 bases between them. The CDR3: CASSLEPPTYGYTF. CDR3 coding DNA: TGTGCCAGCAGCTTAGAACCCCCGACCTATGGCTACACCTTC.

The J gene is TRBJ1-2, the V gene TRBV28, with 7 positions matching TRBD1. From germline, CDR1 is MDHEN and CDR2 SYDVKM. The CDR3 is 15 residues long. J lost 3 bases, V lost 6 bases, and 10 bases had no gene match. For the CDR3, the DNA is TGTGCCAGCAGCCCTGAGACAGGGCAACACTATGGCTACACCTTC. Translated, it gives CASSPETGQHYGYTF.

The rearrangement joins TRBV9 to TRBJ1-1; D is unresolved. Trimming took off 0 bases at V and 5 bases at J, with 8 bases between the two ends. The CDR3 contains 13 residues. Germline loops: CDR1 SGDLS, CDR2 YYNGEE. The CDR3 DNA is TGTGCCAGCAGCGTAGTGGCGGATACTGAAGCTTTCTTT. This codes for CASSVVADTEAFF.

The J gene is TRBJ2-5, the V gene TRBV19, with TRBD1 matching over 7 bases. V lost 3 bases and J lost 4; bases outside the gene matches: 5. Germline CDR1 reads LNHDA; CDR2 reads SQIVND (reference sequence). The length of the CDR3 is 14 residues. The CDR3 region is CASSIESGGETQYF. The CDR3 DNA is TGTGCCAGTAGTATTGAGTCAGGGGGAGAGACCCAGTACTTC.

This clone has only a few counts. CDR3 DNA sequence: TGTGCCAGCAGCTTAGCGCTACAGGAGGGCTCCTACGAGCAGTACTTC. This encodes CASSLALQEGSYEQYF. This sequence joins TRBV7-9 and TRBJ2-7; D perhaps matches TRBD2 (6 bases). The CDR3 has 16 residues. Germline-derived CDR1 and CDR2 are SEHNR and FQNEAQ (reference sequence). V was cut by 0 bases and J by 0 bases, with 12 bases left in between. The variable domain in full, with the rest retrieved from reference TRBV7-9 and TRBJ2-7, is DTGVSQNPRHKITKRGQNVTFRCDPISEHNRLYWYRQTLGQGPEFLTYFQNEAQLEKSRLLSDRFSAERPKGSFSTLEIQRTEQGDSAMYLCASSLALQEGSYEQYFGPGTRLTVT.

The chain recombines TRBV4-3 with TRBJ1-5, with TRBD1 identical over 7 bases. V shed 1 base and J 8 bases; nucleotides not matched to a gene: 8. The CDR3 is 15 residues long. Germline CDR1 is LGHNA and CDR2 is YSLEER. CDR3 coding DNA: TGCGCCAGCAGCCAAGCGAGGACAGGCTTGGAGCCCCAGCATTTT. Its protein is CASSQARTGLEPQHF.

The chain uses TRBV6-2 or TRBV6-3 and TRBJ1-5; tentative D call: TRBD1 (5 bases). The CDR3 has 16 amino acids. Per the germline V gene, CDR1 is MNHEY and CDR2 is SVGEGT. With 0 bases removed from V and 5 bases from J, the gap between germline ends came to 14 bases. CDR3 sequence reads: CASSYSNFRADQPQHF. In nucleotides, the CDR3 is TGTGCCAGCAGTTACTCGAATTTCAGGGCCGATCAGCCCCAGCATTTT.

CDR3 in DNA: TGTGCCAGCAGCACCCGGGACGCCTCCTACAATGAGCAGTTCTTC. Amino acids: CASSTRDASYNEQFF. The chain employs TRBV7-6 and TRBJ2-1; perhaps D is TRBD1 or TRBD2 (5 bases each). The V end lost 5 bases, the J end lost 0 bases, and 11 bases lay between the germline ends. The CDR3 totals 15 residues. The germline V gene has CDR1 SGHVS and CDR2 FNYEAQ.

This rearrangement joins TRBV20-1 to TRBJ2-7; D is uncertain. The CDR3 consists of 12 residues. The germline gives CDR1 DFQATT, CDR2 SNEGSKA (reference sequence). V was trimmed by 3 bases and J by 0 bases, leaving 6 bases between them. CDR3 protein: CSASNPSYEQYF. The CDR3 DNA reads TGCAGTGCTAGTAACCCCTCCTACGAGCAGTACTTC.

This chain uses TRBV2 with TRBJ1-5; TRBD1 aligns across 11 bases. Germline CDR1 SNHLY, CDR2 FYNNEI. The CDR3 runs to 15 residues. V shed 6 bases and J 4 bases; nucleotides not matched to a gene: 5. The CDR3 nucleotides read TGTGCCAGCAGCTACGGACAGGGGGCAAATCAGCCCCAGCATTTT. Translation gives CASSYGQGANQPQHF. The whole variable domain, remainder taken from reference TRBV2 and TRBJ1-5, is EPEVTQTPSHQVTQMGQEVILRCVPISNHLYFYWYRQILGQKVEFLVSFYNNEISEKSEIFDDQFSVERPDGSNFTLKIRSTKLEDSAMYFCASSYGQGANQPQHFGDGTRLSIL.